These T cell receptor beta chains were read from a single sample in a study of CD8+ T cells in alopecia areata. The protocol was immunoSEQ multiplex PCR, while the TCRdb copy is restricted to in-frame clones and leaves out a portion. The top ten hold 1.3% of the sample, which has about 190,000 clones, around 60% seen once. The material was CD4+ T cells sorted from blood, obtained between weeks 49 and 50, from a patient treated with tofacitinib. Receptor source: a human donor with alopecia areata. The CDR3 runs from the conserved cysteine through the conserved F or W. The D gene is left open where the match is weak. Rows give clone size only sometimes, using once, few, many, or a class for an expanded clone.

j_call | cdr3_length | d_call | clone_size | v_call | cdr3_aa | cdr3_nt
TRBJ2-7 | 17 | - | - | TRBV12-5 | CASGLVRLTQSSYEQYF | TGTGCTAGTGGTTTGGTACGACTAACCCAGAGCTCCTACGAGCAGTACTTC
TRBJ1-2 | 14 | TRBD1 | - | TRBV10-2 | CASSESRQGAGYTF | TGCGCCAGCAGTGAGTCAAGACAGGGAGCCGGCTACACCTTC
TRBJ1-2 | 11 | - | few | TRBV29-1 | CSRGANYGYTF | TGCAGCCGAGGAGCTAACTATGGCTACACCTTC
TRBJ2-1 | 14 | - | - | TRBV10-3 | CAISLSGAVDEQFF | TGTGCCATCAGCCTGTCCGGAGCAGTCGATGAGCAGTTCTTC
TRBJ2-2 | 14 | TRBD2 | - | TRBV7-2 | CASSPGLAATGLFF | TGTGCCAGCAGCCCGGGACTAGCTGCGACTGGGCTGTTTTTT
TRBJ1-1 | 11 | - | - | TRBV30 | CAWTVEGSAFF | TGTGCCTGGACCGTGGAGGGTTCAGCTTTCTTT
TRBJ1-2 | 15 | TRBD1 | - | TRBV14 | CASSHLRGLKAGYTF | TGTGCCAGCAGCCATTTAAGGGGGCTGAAGGCTGGCTACACCTTC
TRBJ2-2 | 14 | - | - | TRBV6-6 | CASSSSGVTGELFF | TGTGCCAGCAGTTCATCGGGTGTCACCGGGGAGCTGTTTTTT
TRBJ2-7 | 13 | - | - | TRBV29-1 | CSVWTVSDDEQYF | TGCAGCGTATGGACAGTGAGTGATGACGAGCAGTACTTC
TRBJ2-3 | 14 | TRBD2 | - | TRBV14 | CASSPALQSGGQYF | TGTGCCAGCAGCCCCGCTCTGCAATCGGGAGGGCAGTATTTT
TRBJ1-1 | 15 | - | - | TRBV6-5 | CASSPGGAGGTEAFF | TGTGCCAGCAGCCCAGGTGGGGCTGGGGGCACTGAAGCTTTCTTT
TRBJ2-1 | 15 | - | few | TRBV4-2 | CASSRTREEGNEQFF | TGTGCCAGCAGCCGTACTAGGGAAGAGGGCAATGAGCAGTTCTTC
TRBJ2-7 | 15 | - | - | TRBV7-9 | CASSLVLGQASEQYF | TGTGCCAGCAGCTTAGTATTGGGGCAAGCTAGTGAGCAGTACTTC
TRBJ1-1 | 12 | - | once | TRBV29-1 | CSLRVGDTEAFF | TGCAGCCTGAGGGTTGGGGACACTGAAGCTTTCTTT
TRBJ1-6 | 14 | - | - | TRBV9 | CASSVAKPNSPLHF | TGTGCCAGCAGCGTAGCCAAACCTAATTCACCCCTCCACTTT
TRBJ1-1 | 13 | - | few | TRBV7-2 | CASSLDRMSEAFF | TGTGCCAGCAGCTTAGACAGGATGTCTGAAGCTTTCTTT
TRBJ2-1 | 12 | - | - | TRBV7-2 | CASSPGLFGQFF | TGTGCCAGCAGCCCCGGCCTTTTTGGGCAGTTCTTC
TRBJ2-5 | 14 | - | - | TRBV19 | CASSIWPLGETQYF | TGTGCCAGTAGTATCTGGCCTCTAGGGGAGACCCAGTACTTC
TRBJ1-1 | 15 | TRBD1 | - | TRBV4-3 | CASSSDRGMNTEAFF | TGCGCCAGCAGCTCAGACAGGGGAATGAACACTGAAGCTTTCTTT
TRBJ2-3 | 14 | - | - | TRBV15 | CATSRDLGTDTQYF | TGTGCCACCAGCAGAGATCTAGGAACAGATACGCAGTATTTT
TRBJ2-1 | 15 | TRBD2 | - | TRBV4-1 | CASSQEASGGAGQFF | TGCGCCAGCAGCCAAGAGGCTAGCGGGGGGGCTGGGCAGTTCTTC
TRBJ2-1 | 16 | TRBD2 | - | TRBV7-7 | CASSPEGAGGLDEQFF | TGTGCCAGCAGCCCCGAAGGGGCGGGGGGGCTCGATGAGCAGTTCTTC
TRBJ2-1 | 13 | - | - | TRBV7-9 | CASSLASRDEQFF | TGTGCCAGCAGCTTAGCCTCTAGAGATGAGCAGTTCTTC
TRBJ2-5 | 16 | TRBD2 | - | TRBV4-3 | CASSQEGGGAVETQYF | TGCGCCAGCAGCCAAGAAGGCGGGGGGGCGGTCGAGACCCAGTACTTC
TRBJ1-1 | 13 | - | once | TRBV29-1 | CSVVFRLNTEAFF | TGCAGCGTTGTCTTTCGGTTAAACACTGAAGCTTTCTTT
TRBJ2-3 | 16 | TRBD2 | - | TRBV9 | CASSERLAGPTDTQYF | TGTGCCAGCAGCGAAAGACTAGCGGGGCCCACAGATACGCAGTATTTT
TRBJ2-1 | 14 | - | - | TRBV4-3 | CASSQDTGHNEQFF | TGCGCCAGCAGCCAAGATACCGGACACAATGAGCAGTTCTTC
TRBJ1-2 | 15 | - | - | TRBV7-9 | CASSLEGRRLGGYTF | TGTGCCAGCAGCTTAGAGGGACGGCGCCTGGGAGGCTACACCTTC
TRBJ2-2 | 14 | - | - | TRBV25-1 | CASSGDGYTGELFF | TGTGCCAGCAGTGGGGACGGGTACACCGGGGAGCTGTTTTTT
TRBJ1-1 | 14 | - | - | TRBV2 | CASSEVRGPTEAFF | TGTGCCAGCAGTGAAGTCCGGGGGCCCACTGAAGCTTTCTTT
TRBJ2-1 | 13 | - | - | TRBV12-5 | CASGLGASDEQFF | TGTGCTAGTGGTTTGGGGGCTAGCGATGAGCAGTTCTTC
TRBJ1-2 | 12 | - | - | TRBV9 | CASRRGGLGYTF | TGTGCCAGCAGGAGGGGAGGGCTCGGCTACACCTTC
TRBJ2-2 | 16 | TRBD2 | - | TRBV7-2 | CASSVLAGGLAGELFF | TGTGCCAGCAGCGTACTAGCGGGGGGCTTGGCCGGGGAGCTGTTTTTT
TRBJ1-3 | 16 | - | - | TRBV29-1 | CSVGSQDSRSGNTIYF | TGCAGCGTGGGGAGTCAGGACAGCCGCTCTGGAAACACCATATATTTT
TRBJ2-1 | 13 | - | few | TRBV30 | CAWSVERYNEQFF | TGTGCCTGGAGTGTCGAGCGGTACAATGAGCAGTTCTTC
TRBJ2-2 | 15 | - | - | TRBV7-8 | CASSLGTVNTGELFF | TGTGCCAGCAGCTTAGGGACAGTAAACACCGGGGAGCTGTTTTTT
TRBJ2-6 | 15 | TRBD1 | few | TRBV6-5 | CASRTGYSGANVLTF | TGTGCCAGCAGGACAGGGTACTCTGGGGCCAACGTCCTGACTTTC
TRBJ2-3 | 13 | - | - | TRBV30 | CAWSTRRTDTQYF | TGTGCCTGGAGTACCAGGAGGACAGATACGCAGTATTTT
TRBJ1-2 | 14 | TRBD1 | - | TRBV28 | CASTRTGVAYGYTF | TGTGCCAGCACCCGGACAGGGGTGGCCTATGGCTACACCTTC
TRBJ2-3 | 16 | TRBD2 | few | TRBV30 | CAWTLSGAGGTDTQYF | TGTGCCTGGACCCTTTCGGGCGCGGGGGGCACAGATACGCAGTATTTT
TRBJ1-4 | 14 | - | many | TRBV5-1 | CASSKDGYNEKLFF | TGCGCCAGCAGCAAGGACGGATATAATGAAAAACTGTTTTTT
TRBJ2-5 | 16 | - | - | TRBV10-3 | CAISEGDSSIQETQYF | TGTGCCATCAGTGAAGGTGACAGCTCGATACAAGAGACCCAGTACTTC
TRBJ2-6 | 14 | - | - | TRBV29-1 | CSVLGNSGANVLTF | TGCAGCGTACTCGGGAACTCAGGGGCCAACGTCCTGACTTTC
TRBJ2-1 | 13 | - | - | TRBV4-3 | CASSQVPGYEQFF | TGCGCCAGCAGCCAAGTCCCGGGATATGAGCAGTTCTTC
TRBJ1-2 | 17 | - | - | TRBV15 | CATSRGGLSRGPDGYTF | TGTGCCACCAGCAGAGGGGGGCTTAGTCGGGGTCCGGATGGCTACACCTTC
TRBJ2-7 | 15 | TRBD1 | few | TRBV6-5 | CASSSNVDRSYEQYF | TGTGCCAGCAGTTCCAACGTGGACAGGTCTTACGAGCAGTACTTC
TRBJ2-7 | 15 | TRBD1 | - | TRBV10-3 | CAISDAGTGYYEQYF | TGTGCCATCAGTGATGCCGGGACAGGGTACTACGAGCAGTACTTC
TRBJ1-2 | 16 | TRBD1 | few | TRBV25-1 | CASSAPLDRGHRGYTF | TGTGCCAGCAGTGCCCCTCTGGACAGGGGGCATCGAGGCTACACCTTC
TRBJ1-2 | 11 | - | - | TRBV6-6 | CASSYSNGYTF | TGTGCCAGCAGTTACTCGAACGGCTACACCTTC
TRBJ2-5 | 14 | TRBD1 | few | TRBV29-1 | CSVEDLGQIKTQYF | TGCAGCGTTGAGGATCTGGGACAGATAAAGACCCAGTACTTC
TRBJ2-3 | 15 | TRBD2 | - | TRBV9 | CASSALAGDTDTQYF | TGTGCCAGCAGCGCCTTAGCGGGGGACACAGATACGCAGTATTTT
TRBJ1-2 | 15 | - | - | TRBV7-2 | CASSLSKGLAYGYTF | TGTGCCAGCAGCTTATCCAAGGGGTTGGCCTATGGCTACACCTTC
TRBJ1-5 | 15 | TRBD1 | - | TRBV11-2 | CASSSGQGSNQPQHF | TGTGCCAGCAGCTCCGGACAGGGTAGCAATCAGCCCCAGCATTTT
TRBJ2-7 | 12 | - | - | TRBV18 | CASSPPGNEQYF | TGTGCCAGCTCACCACCCGGGAACGAGCAGTACTTC
TRBJ1-5 | 13 | - | - | TRBV10-3 | CAIHGSHDQPQHF | TGTGCCATCCACGGGTCCCACGACCAGCCCCAGCATTTT
TRBJ1-6 | 14 | - | - | TRBV10-3 | CATSQGESGSPLHF | TGTGCCACCAGCCAGGGAGAGTCAGGATCACCCCTCCACTTT
TRBJ2-1 | 13 | - | - | TRBV10-1 | CASSDQEVGEQFF | TGCGCCAGCAGTGACCAGGAGGTGGGTGAGCAGTTCTTC
TRBJ2-1 | 13 | TRBD1 | few | TRBV11-1 | CASTRDRVNEQFF | TGTGCCAGCACCCGGGACAGGGTGAATGAGCAGTTCTTC
TRBJ1-5 | 14 | TRBD1 | - | TRBV30 | CAWSVGQGHQPQHF | TGTGCCTGGAGTGTCGGACAGGGTCATCAGCCCCAGCATTTT
TRBJ2-7 | 16 | TRBD1 | - | TRBV27 | CASRSTGRGKLYEQYF | TGTGCCAGCAGGTCAACGGGCAGGGGGAAGTTGTACGAGCAGTACTTC